This record covers a single T cell receptor (beta chain). The sample is drawn from a study of blood T cell repertoires in COVID-19. Whole-study context: Samples taken during acute and convalescent COVID-19 were collected in the United States, Italy and Spain.

Trimming removed 6 bases from V and 6 bases from J; junction bases left unmatched: 8. The germline gives CDR1 LGHNA, CDR2 YSLEER. The CDR3 consists of 15 residues. Those enrolled, adults aged 18 to 89 years, came from around 25 US areas. Sequenced by immunoSEQ multiplex PCR; TCRdb stores in-frame clones only, minus some. Of some 300,000 clones listed, roughly 90% are singletons. This clonotype originated in a young woman who had recovered from COVID-19. The J gene is TRBJ2-1, the V gene TRBV4-3; 10 positions agree with TRBD2. Sequenced material: PBMCs or T cells enriched from blood (not recorded which). The CDR3 sequence: CASSETSGIGNEQFF. The CDR3 DNA reads as TGCGCCAGCAGTGAAACTAGCGGGATCGGCAATGAGCAGTTCTTC.